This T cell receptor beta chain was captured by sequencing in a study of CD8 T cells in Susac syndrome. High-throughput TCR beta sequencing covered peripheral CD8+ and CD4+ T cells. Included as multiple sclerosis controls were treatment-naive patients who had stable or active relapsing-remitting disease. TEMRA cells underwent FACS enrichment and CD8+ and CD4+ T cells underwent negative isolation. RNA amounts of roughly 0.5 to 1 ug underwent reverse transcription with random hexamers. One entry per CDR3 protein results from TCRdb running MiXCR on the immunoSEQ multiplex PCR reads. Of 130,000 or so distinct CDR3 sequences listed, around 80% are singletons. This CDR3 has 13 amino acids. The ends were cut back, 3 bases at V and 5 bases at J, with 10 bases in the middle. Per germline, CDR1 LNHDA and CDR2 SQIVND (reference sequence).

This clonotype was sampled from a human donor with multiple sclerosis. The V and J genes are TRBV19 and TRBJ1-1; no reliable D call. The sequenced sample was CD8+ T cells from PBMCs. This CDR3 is CASSIEGRTEAFF. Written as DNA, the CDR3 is TGTGCCAGTAGTATTGAGGGAAGAACTGAAGCTTTCTTT.